This paragraph covers one TCR beta chain sequence. The table came from immunoSEQ multiplex PCR; TCRdb's copy has only in-frame clones and leaves some out. Of 150,000 to 200,000 clones in the sample, roughly 83% were seen once. This sample is part of a study of blood T cell repertoires in COVID-19. Across the whole study: PBMCs, B-cell-depleted T cells, or T cells were the source of the cDNA or gDNA that made up the material.

This CDR3 is built from 15 residues. In germline, CDR1 is SGHNT, CDR2 YYREEE (reference sequence). V trimming: 3 bases; J trimming: 1 base; junction bases outside the gene matches: 6. Sequenced input: peripheral blood. The chain is built from TRBV5-4 and TRBJ1-1; 7 bases are shared with TRBD1. This TCR derives from a woman between 35 and 50 years old with COVID-19, enrolled during active disease. The CDR3 coding sequence is TGTGCCAGCAGCTCCTCGGGACAGTCGAACACTGAAGCTTTCTTT. Translation gives CASSSSGQSNTEAFF.